The clone carrying this T cell receptor beta chain was counted a few times. Its antigen is still unknown. The sample is drawn from a study of T cell repertoires in cytomegalovirus infection. General study results and limits: Carriage of CMV together with the relevant HLA was identifiable through cumulative public TCR beta family frequency.

TCRdb processed the reads anew with MiXCR; each CDR3 protein has one entry. The sample shows 250,000 to 350,000 distinct CDR3 sequences, around 25% of them seen only once. The ends were cut back, 4 bases at V and 8 bases at J, with 20 bases in the middle. Per germline, CDR1 SGHRS and CDR2 YFSETQ. The CDR3 runs 15 residues. The chain joins TRBV5-1 to TRBJ2-3, with D perhaps matching TRBD2 (5 bases). The receptor was derived from a human donor in good health (CMV status not recorded). Some clones in this sample may be carry-over from other donors' samples. Sequencing was done on a sample of PBMCs. For the CDR3, the DNA is TGCGCCAGCAGCCCCCCGGACTCGCCGGGCGGTACGCAGTATTTT. It is translated as CASSPPDSPGGTQYF. The full variable domain, in which reference TRBV5-1 and TRBJ2-3 provide the parts outside the CDR3, is KAGVTQTPRYLIKTRGQQVTLSCSPISGHRSVSWYQQTPGQGLQFLFEYFSETQRNKGNFPGRFSGRQFSNSRSEMNVSTLELGDSALYLCASSPPDSPGGTQYFGPGTRLTVL.